This T cell receptor (beta chain) was documented in a study of blood T cells in healthy people across ages. Study as a whole: Roughly one uniquely barcoded beta molecule per two T cells was captured. Findings and caveats of the study: Observed TCR beta diversity showed a strong correlation with the percentage of naive T cells as measured by flow cytometry.

Every sample yielded at least 6.5 million isolated PBMCs. The authors ran a second PCR of 7 to 11 cycles using a sample-barcoded 5' primer and a J-beta primer mix. Each cDNA molecule was tagged by a template-switch adaptor that had 12 random nucleotides. MiXCR, run by TCRdb on the 5' RACE reads, gives a single entry per CDR3 protein. The sample comprises approximately 1.5 million distinct CDR3 sequences, approximately 43% of which are singletons, and around 4% rests with the top ten. A note on this clonotype: Its antigen is not known.

The CDR3 has 16 amino acids. The V gene lost 3 bases and the J gene lost 0 bases, with 11 bases spanning the gap. Germline V gene data show CDR1 as SGHTA and CDR2 as FQGNSA. This chain uses TRBV7-2 with TRBJ2-2; D might be TRBD1 (6 bases). The sample taken for sequencing was blood. This TCR was recovered from a woman under 30 in good health. This CDR3 is CASSFAGTTNTGELFF. Written as DNA, the CDR3 is TGTGCCAGCAGCTTCGCCGGGACAACGAACACCGGGGAGCTGTTTTTT.